This T cell receptor (beta chain) derives from a study of blood T cell repertoires in COVID-19. Some clones are missing from TCRdb's copy, which holds only in-frame ones; the method was immunoSEQ multiplex PCR. The sample gives 300,000 to 350,000 clones, about 90% of which show up once; more than 0.9% is in the top ten. CDR1 and CDR2 (germline): MDHEN, SYDVKM. V was trimmed by 4 bases and J by 3 bases, leaving 12 bases between them. CDR3 size: 14 residues. Sequencing was done on a sample of PBMCs or T cells enriched from blood (not recorded which). This rearrangement joins TRBV28 to TRBJ2-5, with a possible D match to TRBD1 (6 bases). The receptor was isolated from a woman in her thirties who had recovered from COVID-19. CDR3 bases: TGTGCCAGCAGTTCCCCCGGGACAAAAGAGACCCAGTACTTC. Translated: CASSSPGTKETQYF.